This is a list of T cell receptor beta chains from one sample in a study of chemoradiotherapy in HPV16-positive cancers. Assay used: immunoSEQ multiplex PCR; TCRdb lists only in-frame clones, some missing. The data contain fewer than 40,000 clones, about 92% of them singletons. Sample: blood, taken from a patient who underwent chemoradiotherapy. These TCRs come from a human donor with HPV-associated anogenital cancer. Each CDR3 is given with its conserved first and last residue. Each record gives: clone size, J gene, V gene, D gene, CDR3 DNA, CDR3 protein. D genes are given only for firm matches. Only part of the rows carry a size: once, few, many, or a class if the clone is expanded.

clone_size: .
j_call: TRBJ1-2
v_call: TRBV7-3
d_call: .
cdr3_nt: TGTGCCAGCAGCAACAGTAAGAACTATGGCTACACCTTC
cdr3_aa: CASSNSKNYGYTF

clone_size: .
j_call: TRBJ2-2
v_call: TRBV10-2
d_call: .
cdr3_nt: TGCGCCAGCAGTTGGAGGGGGGGCCTGAACGGGGAGCTGTTTTTT
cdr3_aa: CASSWRGGLNGELFF

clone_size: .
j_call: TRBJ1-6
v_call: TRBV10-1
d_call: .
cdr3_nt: TGCGCCAGCAGGGACAGACCTAATTCACCCCTCCACTTT
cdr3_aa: CASRDRPNSPLHF

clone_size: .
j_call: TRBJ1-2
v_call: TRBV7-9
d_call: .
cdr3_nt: TGTGCCAGCAGCCCCGGGACATTATGGGGCTACACCTTC
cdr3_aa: CASSPGTLWGYTF

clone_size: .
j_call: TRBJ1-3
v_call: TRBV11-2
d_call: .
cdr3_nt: TGTGCCAGCAGCACACTGGAAAACACCATATATTTT
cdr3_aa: CASSTLENTIYF

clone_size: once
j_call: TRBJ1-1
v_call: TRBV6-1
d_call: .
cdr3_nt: TGTGCCAGCATATACCGGGGGGGGAACACTGAAGCTTTCTTT
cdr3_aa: CASIYRGGNTEAFF

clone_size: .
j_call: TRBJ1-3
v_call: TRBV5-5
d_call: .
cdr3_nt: TGTGCCAGCAGCTCAGAAGTGGCTGGAAACACCATATATTTT
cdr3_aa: CASSSEVAGNTIYF

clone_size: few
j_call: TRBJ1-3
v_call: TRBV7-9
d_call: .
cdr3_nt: TGTGCCAGCAGCTCCACCCCGAGCACAGGCGCTGGAAACACCATATATTTT
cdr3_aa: CASSSTPSTGAGNTIYF

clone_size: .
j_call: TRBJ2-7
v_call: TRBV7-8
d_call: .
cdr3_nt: TGTGCCAGCAGCTTAGCTAGGGTGGGTTACGAGCAGTACTTC
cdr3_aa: CASSLARVGYEQYF

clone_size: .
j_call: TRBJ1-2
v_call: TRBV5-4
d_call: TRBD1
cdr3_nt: TGTGCCAGCAGCCAGGGACAGGGGGCTCATGGCTACACCTTC
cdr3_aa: CASSQGQGAHGYTF

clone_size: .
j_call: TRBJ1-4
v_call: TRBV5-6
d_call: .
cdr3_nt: TGTGCCAGCAGCTTATGGGGAACTAATGAAAAACTGTTTTTT
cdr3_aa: CASSLWGTNEKLFF

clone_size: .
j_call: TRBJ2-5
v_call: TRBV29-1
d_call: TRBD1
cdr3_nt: TGCAGCGTCTCCGGGACAGGGGCGGCCCAGTACTTC
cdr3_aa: CSVSGTGAAQYF

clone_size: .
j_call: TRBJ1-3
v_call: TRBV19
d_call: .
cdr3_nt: TGTGCCAGTAGTCCATCCGGAAACACCATATATTTT
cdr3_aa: CASSPSGNTIYF

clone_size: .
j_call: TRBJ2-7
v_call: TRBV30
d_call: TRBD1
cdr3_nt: TGTGCCTGGAGGGCCCACGACAGGGGGGTCGGGGAGCAGTACTTC
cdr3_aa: CAWRAHDRGVGEQYF

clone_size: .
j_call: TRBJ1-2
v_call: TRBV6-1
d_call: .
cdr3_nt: TGTGCCAGCAGTGAACGGCTGGGGATCTATGGCTACACCTTC
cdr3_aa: CASSERLGIYGYTF

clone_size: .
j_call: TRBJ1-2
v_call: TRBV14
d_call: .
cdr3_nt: TGTGCCAGCAGCCAACTTCCGGCGACAGCTCATGGCTACACCTTC
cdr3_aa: CASSQLPATAHGYTF

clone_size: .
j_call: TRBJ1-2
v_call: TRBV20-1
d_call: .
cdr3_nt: TGCAGTGCTAGAGATGTGCGGGGTCTAACCTTC
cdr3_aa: CSARDVRGLTF